These T cell receptor beta chains were read from a single sample in a study of T cell responses to AZD1222 COVID-19 vaccine. Sequencing used immunoSEQ multiplex PCR; TCRdb keeps in-frame clones, though not all of them. The table lists about 140,000 clones, 80% to 95% of them singletons. The sequencing used peripheral blood, collected 28 days after the second AZD1222 dose. All receptors derive from an adult who received the AZD1222 COVID-19 vaccine. Each CDR3 is given with its conserved first and last residue. A D gene is named only where the DNA matches it firmly.

D gene,V gene,CDR3 protein
-,TRBV7-9,CASSQDRPQHIQYF
TRBD2,TRBV18,CASSPLAGLGYNEQFF
-,TRBV28,CASSLAPNTGELFF
TRBD1,TRBV18,CASSLQDRVGDGYTF
-,TRBV9,CASSVGTANYGYTF
-,TRBV3-1/TRBV3-2,CASSLLGQGNRFF
TRBD1,TRBV28,CASKTGTGNNQPQHF
-,TRBV7-9,CASSQGVDYGYTF
-,TRBV10-3,CAISEGTAGDEQFF
TRBD1,TRBV2,CASSGQGLGSPLHF
TRBD1,TRBV6-5,CASRNGTGRGVFF
-,TRBV6-5,CASSYSQGVIEAFF
TRBD2,TRBV28,CASSFETSVQETQYF
-,TRBV6-5,CASTRNPNQPQHF
TRBD1,TRBV5-6,CASSSTGGETQYF
-,TRBV6-1,CASSESRAPWETQYF
-,TRBV7-2,CASSLKMQRPSTDTQYF
TRBD1,TRBV7-9,CASSRRTGGYTDTQYF
TRBD2,TRBV19,CASSTQVAGGPHTQYF
-,TRBV28,CASSPRGGFSTDTQYF
-,TRBV18,CASSETRGNGGYTF
-,TRBV28,CASSYPPPTNYGYTF
-,TRBV6-5,CASLIGTFESPLHF
-,TRBV6-5,CASSSTGNYGYTF
-,TRBV5-5,CASSLRTAAENSPLHF
-,TRBV2,CASRAGGAGSTDTQYF
TRBD1,TRBV19,CASSSTGAYNYGYTF
-,TRBV24-1,CATSIPGNNEQFF